This T cell receptor beta chain was recorded in a study of T cell clonotyping in hematopoietic cell transplantation. As for the study in general: Recipients' pretransplant samples followed cytoreduction.

Overall study results and limits: Cells were unsorted, so CD4 and CD8 contributions were not separated. Pathologically expanded recipient clonotypes increased progressively from day 30 to day 180 as diversity fell.

This clone was recorded only once. The antigen is not known. The repertoire was sequenced with immunoSEQ multiplex PCR; TCRdb's copy has only in-frame clones and lacks some. Among around 24,000 clones listed, around 83% were seen once. Time point indicated: recipient sample about 28 days before transplant, after cytoreduction. Recipients were bled about 28 days pretransplant and at posttransplant days 30, 100, 180. The V gene lost 5 bases and the J gene lost 4 bases, with 13 bases spanning the gap. Germline V gene lookup returns CDR1 SGHTA and CDR2 FQGNSA. The CDR3 is made up of 14 amino acids. Sequences were derived from peripheral blood mononuclear cells, sampled before stem cell transplant. This chain uses TRBV7-2 with TRBJ2-3; TRBD2 is a possible D gene (6 bases). The origin of this receptor is a woman between 55 and 75 years old with acute myeloid leukemia. Some clones in this sample may be carry-over from other donors' samples. CDR3 sequence reads: CASSPSGAADTQYF. CDR3 in DNA: TGTGCCAGCAGCCCCTCGGGAGCGGCAGATACGCAGTATTTT.